This T cell receptor beta chain originates from a study of blood T cell repertoires in COVID-19. Across the whole study: COVID-19 samples, acute and convalescent, were from the United States, Italy and Spain.

The CDR3 runs 15 residues. V lost 0 bases and J lost 3; bases outside the gene matches: 1. Looked up from germline, CDR1 is SEHNR and CDR2 is FQNEAQ (reference sequence). Clones were read by immunoSEQ multiplex PCR, and TCRdb kept only the in-frame ones, dropping some. The sample has around 20,000 clones; around 92% are singletons. The chain has TRBV7-9 and TRBJ1-1; 10 bases fit TRBD1. Sequenced: peripheral blood. The clonotype originates from a human donor in a cohort sampled during active COVID-19. In DNA, the CDR3 is TGTGCCAGCAGCTTAGCGACAGGGGGCGACACTGAAGCTTTCTTT. Protein: CASSLATGGDTEAFF.